The next 7 T cell receptor beta chains were all read from a single sample in a study of blood T cell repertoires in COVID-19. Assay used: immunoSEQ multiplex PCR; TCRdb lists only in-frame clones, some missing. The sample holds some 100,000 clones; approximately 88% are singletons and the top ten take 17%. The sequenced sample was peripheral blood. The origin of the receptors is a woman in her fifties or sixties with acute or convalescent COVID-19.

V is TRBV12-5 and J is TRBJ1-5; 8 positions match TRBD1. CDR1 is LGHNT and CDR2 is FRNRAP in the germline V gene. V gave up 7 bases and J gave up 4 bases; unmatched junction bases: 9. The CDR3 covers 15 residues. CDR3 region: CASALGTGLNQPQHF. CDR3 bases: TGTGCTAGTGCCCTAGGGACAGGTCTTAATCAGCCCCAGCATTTT.

V and J are TRBV5-5 and TRBJ2-7; a possible D gene is TRBD1 (5 bases). Germline V gene lookup returns CDR1 SGHKS and CDR2 YYEKEE (reference sequence). Deletions cut 0 bases from V and 2 bases from J, with 12 bases between. This CDR3 comprises 15 residues. CDR3 sequence reads: CASSLAAIGAYEQYF. CDR3 bases: TGTGCCAGCAGCTTGGCCGCAATAGGGGCCTACGAGCAGTACTTC.

V gene TRBV30 combines with J gene TRBJ1-1; D might be TRBD1 (5 bases). The length of the CDR3 is 11 residues. V was cut by 1 base and J by 7 bases, with 7 bases left in between. Per germline, CDR1 GTSNPN and CDR2 SVGIG (reference sequence). CDR3 sequence reads: CAWSGGFEAFF. The DNA for the CDR3 is TGTGCCTGGAGTGGGGGCTTTGAAGCTTTCTTT.

This chain connects TRBV3-1 (or the pseudogene TRBV3-2) to TRBJ2-7, with 8 nucleotides matching TRBD2. This CDR3 is 13 amino acids long. The J segment lost 6 bases and the V segment lost 1 base, leaving 2 bases of the junction unmatched. Germline CDR1 and CDR2: LGHDT and YNNKEL (reference sequence). The CDR3 region is CASSQARGGEQYF. The CDR3 nucleotides are TGTGCCAGCAGCCAAGCACGGGGGGGCGAGCAGTACTTC.

This clone was found once. The CDR3 nucleotides are TGTGCCAGCAGCTCAAACAGGAATTCACCCCTCCACTTT. Translated, it gives CASSSNRNSPLHF. This chain joins TRBV7-9 and TRBJ1-6, with D possibly TRBD1 on 5 matching bases. There are 13 residues in the CDR3. Between the trimmed V and J ends, which lost 4 bases and 7 bases, there was a span of 8 bases. Germline V gene sequence: CDR1 SEHNR, CDR2 FQNEAQ (reference sequence).

The chain employs TRBV7-2 and TRBJ2-1, with 7 bases aligning to TRBD2. CDR1 and CDR2 (germline): SGHTA, FQGNSA. The J segment lost 7 bases and the V segment lost 2 bases, leaving 2 bases of the junction unmatched. The CDR3 length is 13 residues. The CDR3 DNA reads TGTGCCAGCAGCTTATTGGGGGGGAATGAGCAGTTCTTC. Encoded protein: CASSLLGGNEQFF. The variable domain in full, with the rest retrieved from reference TRBV7-2 and TRBJ2-1, is GAGVSQSPSNKVTEKGKDVELRCDPISGHTALYWYRQSLGQGLEFLIYFQGNSAPDKSGLPSDRFSAERTGGSVSTLTIQRTQQEDSAVYLCASSLLGGNEQFFGPGTRLTVL.

This clone was seen a single time. This chain uses TRBV7-9 with TRBJ1-1; TRBD1 is a possible D gene (5 bases). V lost 1 base, J lost 3 bases, and 9 bases lay in between. CDR1 and CDR2 from the germline V gene are SEHNR and FQNEAQ (reference sequence). The CDR3 length is 14 residues. The CDR3 sequence: CASSLGRQYTEAFF. The CDR3, as DNA: TGTGCCAGCAGCTTAGGAAGACAGTACACTGAAGCTTTCTTT.